These 22 T cell receptor beta chains came from one sample sequenced in a study of Graves' ophthalmopathy and Graves' hyperthyroidism. Amplification from RNA transcripts yielded the TCR beta CDR3 regions. A first-round RT-PCR used HTBI primers, followed by a second-round multiplex PCR. Each CDR3 protein gets one entry after TCRdb re-called the multiplex PCR reads with MiXCR. Of almost 750,000 distinct CDR3 sequences in the sample, approximately 40% were seen once. Sample: peripheral blood. The receptors were gathered from an adult man with Graves' ophthalmopathy.

This clonotype has a handful of counts. Written as DNA, the CDR3 is TGTGCCAGCAGCGAAGGACAGACGTCTGTTTACGAGCAGTACTTC. Encoded protein: CASSEGQTSVYEQYF. The V call is TRBV7-8, the J call TRBJ2-7; D is possibly TRBD1 (6 bases). Germline V gene sequence: CDR1 SGHVS, CDR2 FQNEAQ. The CDR3 extends over 15 amino acids. Trimming stripped 5 bases from V and 4 bases from J, with 18 bases between.

This rearrangement joins TRBV11-2 to TRBJ2-5; unclear D gene. The CDR3 spans 15 residues. V lost 7 bases and J lost 1, with 16 bases in between. The germline CDR1 and CDR2 sequences are SGHAT and FQNNGV. DNA of the CDR3: TGTGCCAGCAACCGCTTTTTGGGCTCCCAAGAGACCCAGTACTTC. The encoded protein is CASNRFLGSQETQYF.

This chain links TRBV29-1 with TRBJ1-1, with no clear D. This CDR3 has 12 residues. V was cut by 6 bases and J by 1 base, with 9 bases left in between. CDR1 is SQVTM and CDR2 is ANQGSEA in the germline V gene. DNA for the CDR3: TGCAGCGTATATAGCGCGAACACTGAAGCTTTCTTT. Protein: CSVYSANTEAFF.

This clonotype came up many times. This chain uses TRBV7-9 with TRBJ2-2; D possibly corresponds to TRBD2 (5 bases). Looked up from germline, CDR1 is SEHNR and CDR2 is FQNEAQ (reference sequence). CDR3 size: 14 residues. V gave up 0 bases and J gave up 7 bases, with 9 bases separating them. The CDR3 coding sequence is TGTGCCAGCAGCTTAGCTCGGGGTATCGGGGAGCTGTTTTTT. It encodes CASSLARGIGELFF.

CDR3 in DNA: TGTGCCAGCAGCGAGACCACGAACACCGGGGAGCTGTTTTTT. This translates into CASSETTNTGELFF. This sequence joins TRBV25-1 and TRBJ2-2; D uncertain. Deletions cut 6 bases from V and 0 bases from J, with 8 bases between. Germline V CDR1 and CDR2: MGHDK, SYGVNS. The CDR3 is 14 residues long.

This clonotype was recorded many times. The junction departs from the called germline gene at one end, perhaps through a read error. This rearrangement joins TRBV19 to TRBJ1-1, with D maybe TRBD1 (5 bases). Germline V gene data show CDR1 as LNHDA and CDR2 as SQIVND (reference sequence). The CDR3 sequence is 13 residues long. The CDR3 region has the DNA TGTGCCAGCAGTATCGGACAAAACACTGAAGCTTTCTTT. Translated, it gives CASSIGQNTEAFF.

The chain has TRBV25-1 and TRBJ2-5, with D maybe TRBD2 (6 bases). The CDR3 length is 13 residues. Germline lookup yields CDR1 MGHDK and CDR2 SYGVNS. Here the CDR3 reads CARNMAGKETQYF. In DNA form, the CDR3 reads TGTGCTAGGAACATGGCGGGAAAAGAGACCCAGTACTTC.

The table lists this clonotype with a few counts. This chain uses TRBV27 with TRBJ2-7; 9 nucleotides agree with TRBD2. This CDR3 region has 15 residues. The V gene's germline CDR1 is MNHEY and CDR2 SMNVEV (reference sequence). The V gene end was trimmed by 2 bases and the J gene end by 4 bases; junction bases not matched to a gene: 6. CDR3 protein: CASSLTSGGPYEQYF. DNA for the CDR3: TGTGCCAGCAGTTTAACGAGCGGGGGGCCTTACGAGCAGTACTTC.

The chain carries TRBV10-3 and TRBJ1-1, with D possibly matching TRBD1 (5 bases). Germline CDR1 ENHRY, CDR2 SYGVKD. The CDR3 runs to 13 residues. The V end was cut by 10 bases, the J end by 0 bases, with 12 bases between. CDR3 residues: CASRETLNTEAFF. Written as DNA, the CDR3 is TGTGCCAGCAGGGAAACGCTGAACACTGAAGCTTTCTTT.

This clonotype was recorded at least ten times. V gene TRBV7-9 combines with J gene TRBJ2-2; no clear D. The CDR3 runs 15 residues. Germline V CDR1 and CDR2: SEHNR, FQNEAQ (reference sequence). V was cut by 0 bases and J by 1 base, with 6 bases left in between. Here the CDR3 reads CASSLARRNTGELFF. For the CDR3, the DNA is TGTGCCAGCAGCTTAGCGCGCAGGAACACCGGGGAGCTGTTTTTT.

The chain uses TRBV15 and TRBJ2-3; unclear D gene. Trimming stripped 8 bases from V and 1 base from J, with 13 bases between. The V gene's germline CDR1 is LNHNV and CDR2 YYDKDF (reference sequence). The CDR3 length is 14 residues. This CDR3 reads CATSWTAGTDTQYF. In DNA form, the CDR3 reads TGTGCCACCTCTTGGACCGCTGGCACAGATACGCAGTATTTT.

In its sample, this clonotype was seen many times. The rearrangement joins TRBV11-3 to TRBJ2-7; 7 bases fit TRBD1. Germline CDR1 SGHNT, CDR2 YENEEA. This CDR3 has 15 amino acids. The V and J ends lost 5 bases and 3 bases, in that order; junction bases with no gene match: 10. The CDR3 reads CASSLPGQRNYEQYF. CDR3 nucleotide sequence: TGTGCCAGCAGCCTGCCGGGACAGCGCAACTACGAGCAGTACTTC.

In its sample, this clonotype was seen a few times. The chain has TRBV19 and TRBJ2-5; 7 nucleotides match TRBD2. CDR1 LNHDA and CDR2 SQIVND come from the germline V gene (reference sequence). This CDR3 contains 16 residues. J gave up 5 bases and V 5 bases, and 14 bases lay outside the gene matches. CDR3 amino acids: CASSPAFAGAGETQYF. DNA of the CDR3: TGTGCCAGTAGTCCGGCATTTGCGGGAGCAGGGGAGACCCAGTACTTC.

In this sample, this clonotype turned up a few times. The V call is TRBV6-5, the J call TRBJ1-1; possibly TRBD1 for D (6 bases). This CDR3 comprises 17 residues. The V end was cut by 8 bases, the J end by 3 bases, with 25 bases between. Germline lookup yields CDR1 MNHEY and CDR2 SVGAGI. In DNA, the CDR3 is TGTGCCAGCGGACGGCCGACAGGACGACGGGAGTACACTGAAGCTTTCTTT. Protein: CASGRPTGRREYTEAFF.

The V call is TRBV20-1, the J call TRBJ2-3, with TRBD2 identical over 7 bases. V shed 6 bases, J shed 1 base, and the junction held 10 bases outside the gene matches. The CDR3 is made up of 15 amino acids. The germline CDR1 and CDR2 sequences are DFQATT and SNEGSKA (reference sequence). This CDR3 is CSAGTGLPRTDTQYF. The CDR3 nucleotides read TGCAGTGCGGGAACGGGACTACCTCGCACAGATACGCAGTATTTT.

This clonotype was detected ten times or more. The chain has TRBV15 and TRBJ1-2; the match to TRBD1 covers 11 bases. The V and J ends lost 4 bases and 5 bases, in that order; junction bases with no gene match: 9. CDR3 length: 16 amino acids. Per the germline V gene, CDR1 is LNHNV and CDR2 is YYDKDF (reference sequence). CDR3 bases: TGTGCCACCAGCAACCCGGGACAGGGGGTATTTTATGGCTACACCTTC. Its protein is CATSNPGQGVFYGYTF.

The chain employs TRBV20-1 and TRBJ2-7; 9 bases fit TRBD1. CDR3 length: 13 residues. V shed 6 bases, J shed 6 bases, and the junction held 9 bases outside the gene matches. Germline CDR1 reads DFQATT; CDR2 reads SNEGSKA (reference sequence). CDR3 sequence (DNA): TGCAGTGCGAGGGGACAGGGATCCCCCGAGCAGTACTTC. It is translated as CSARGQGSPEQYF.

The rearrangement links TRBV2 to TRBJ1-6; 7 bases match TRBD1. CDR1 and CDR2 (germline): SNHLY, FYNNEI. The CDR3 totals 15 residues. V shed 6 bases and J 7 bases; nucleotides not matched to a gene: 9. The CDR3 loop is CASSGGGAWNSPLHF. CDR3 sequence (DNA): TGTGCCAGCAGCGGAGGGGGCGCCTGGAATTCACCCCTCCACTTT.

This chain connects TRBV20-1 to TRBJ1-5; D remains unclear. In germline, CDR1 is DFQATT, CDR2 SNEGSKA (reference sequence). The CDR3 sequence is 19 residues long. V was pared by 5 bases and J by 0 bases, with 26 bases between. The DNA for the CDR3 is TGCAGTGCTGTTGGTGCTAGGGCCCTCCGACTTTATAGCAATCAGCCCCAGCATTTT. Translated: CSAVGARALRLYSNQPQHF.

The genes are TRBV12-3 or TRBV12-4 and TRBJ2-2; unclear D gene. Trimming took off 8 bases at V and 7 bases at J, with 11 bases between the two ends. There are 12 residues in the CDR3. The CDR3 DNA reads as TGTGCCAGCTTTCTCGGCGGCGGGGAGCTGTTTTTT. It encodes CASFLGGGELFF.

There are many counts of this clonotype. The chain joins TRBV2 to TRBJ2-7; D is unresolved. The CDR3 is made up of 13 amino acids. Germline V gene sequence: CDR1 SNHLY, CDR2 FYNNEI. The chain's CDR3 is CAPWGVSAYEQYF. In nucleotides, the CDR3 is TGTGCTCCCTGGGGTGTTTCGGCCTACGAGCAGTACTTC.

V gene TRBV19 combines with J gene TRBJ2-5, with TRBD2 matching over 9 bases. V dropped 4 bases and J dropped 0; count of bases not matched to a gene: 12. This CDR3 comprises 18 residues. Per the germline V gene, CDR1 is LNHDA and CDR2 is SQIVND (reference sequence). CDR3 amino acids: CASSSASGELLYQETQYF. In DNA, the CDR3 is TGTGCCAGTAGTAGTGCTAGCGGGGAGTTATTGTACCAAGAGACCCAGTACTTC.